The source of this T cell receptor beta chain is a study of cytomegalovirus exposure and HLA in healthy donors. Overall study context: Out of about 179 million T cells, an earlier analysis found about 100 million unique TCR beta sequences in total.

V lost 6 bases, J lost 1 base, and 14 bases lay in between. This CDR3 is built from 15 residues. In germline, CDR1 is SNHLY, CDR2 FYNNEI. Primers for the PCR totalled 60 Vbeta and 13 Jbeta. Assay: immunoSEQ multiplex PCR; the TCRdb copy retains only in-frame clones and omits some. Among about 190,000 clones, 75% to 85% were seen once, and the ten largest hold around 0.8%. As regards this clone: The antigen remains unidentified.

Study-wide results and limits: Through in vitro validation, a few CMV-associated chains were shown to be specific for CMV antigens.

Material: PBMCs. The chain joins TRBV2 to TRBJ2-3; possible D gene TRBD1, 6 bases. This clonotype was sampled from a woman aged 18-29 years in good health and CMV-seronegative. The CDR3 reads CASRAGTTGTDTQYF. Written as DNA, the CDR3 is TGTGCCAGCAGAGCCGGGACAACAGGCACAGATACGCAGTATTTT. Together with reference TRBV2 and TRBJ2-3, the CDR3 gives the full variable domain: EPEVTQTPSHQVTQMGQEVILRCVPISNHLYFYWYRQILGQKVEFLVSFYNNEISEKSEIFDDQFSVERPDGSNFTLKIRSTKLEDSAMYFCASRAGTTGTDTQYFGPGTRLTVL.